A single sample gave rise to the 28 T cell receptor beta chains below, sequenced in a study of blood T cell repertoires in COVID-19. The repertoire was sequenced with immunoSEQ multiplex PCR; TCRdb's copy has only in-frame clones and lacks some. The repertoire holds about 400,000 clones, approximately 91% seen once, with around 2% in the top ten. The sequenced sample was PBMCs or T cells enriched from blood (not recorded which). These TCRs come from a woman in her thirties or forties with acute COVID-19.

The chain links TRBV27 to TRBJ1-2; possibly TRBD1 for D (6 bases). CDR3 size: 14 residues. V lost 2 bases and J lost 3, with 10 bases in between. The germline CDR1 and CDR2 sequences are MNHEY and SMNVEV (reference sequence). The CDR3 reads CASSLDRKHYGYTF. Here the CDR3 DNA reads TGTGCCAGCAGTTTAGACAGGAAGCACTATGGCTACACCTTC.

The chain uses TRBV18 and TRBJ2-3, with a possible D match to TRBD1 (5 bases). The CDR3 is made up of 15 amino acids. V was shortened by 6 bases and J by 3 bases, with 16 bases between the two germline ends. Looked up from germline, CDR1 is KGHSH and CDR2 is LQKENI. The CDR3 bases are TGTGCCAGCTCTCTAAATCCCTCAGGGACAGATACGCAGTATTTT. Translated, it gives CASSLNPSGTDTQYF.

The chain links TRBV6-6 to TRBJ2-2; TRBD1 matches 9 bases. The V gene end was trimmed by 6 bases and the J gene end by 5 bases; junction bases not matched to a gene: 10. The CDR3 extends over 16 amino acids. Looked up from germline, CDR1 is MNHNY and CDR2 is SVGAGI (reference sequence). CDR3 region: CASSRTGTGRTGELFF. In DNA form, the CDR3 reads TGTGCCAGCAGCCGAACTGGGACAGGGAGGACCGGGGAGCTGTTTTTT.

The V call is TRBV5-1, the J call TRBJ2-3, with D uncertain. Trimming took 5 bases from V and 2 from J, leaving 9 bases between them. This CDR3 contains 13 residues. In germline, CDR1 is SGHRS, CDR2 YFSETQ. CDR3 sequence (DNA): TGCGCCAGCAGAAGCCTCTACACAGATACGCAGTATTTT. Its translation: CASRSLYTDTQYF.

V is TRBV23-1 and J is TRBJ2-7; D remains unclear. TRBV23-1 is identified as an open reading frame with a role that is uncertain. The CDR3 has 16 amino acids. V was shortened by 0 bases and J by 3 bases, with 15 bases between the two germline ends. The CDR3 reads CASSQSNALPDYEQYF. DNA of the CDR3: TGCGCCAGCAGTCAATCCAACGCTCTACCCGACTACGAGCAGTACTTC.

V usage is TRBV5-6 and J usage is TRBJ2-3; tentatively, D is TRBD1 (6 bases). This CDR3 is 16 amino acids long. Germline-derived CDR1 and CDR2 are SGHDT and YYEEEE. Trimming shortened V by 1 base and J by 2 bases, and 14 bases separated the two germline ends. CDR3 bases: TGTGCCAGCAGCTTGTTGGTGGGGGCACCCACAGATACGCAGTATTTT. It encodes CASSLLVGAPTDTQYF. The complete variable domain, with remaining parts taken from reference TRBV5-6 and TRBJ2-3, reads DAGVTQSPTHLIKTRGQQVTLRCSPKSGHDTVSWYQQALGQGPQFIFQYYEEEERQRGNFPDRFSGHQFPNYSSELNVNALLLGDSALYLCASSLLVGAPTDTQYFGPGTRLTVL.

The chain employs TRBV6-5 and TRBJ1-2; no definite D call. The CDR3 totals 12 residues. Germline V gene lookup returns CDR1 MNHEY and CDR2 SVGAGI. The V and J ends lost 8 bases and 5 bases respectively, with 12 bases between them. CDR3 nucleotides: TGTGCCAGCCAGTCCGGGGATTATGGCTACACCTTC. Amino acids: CASQSGDYGYTF.

The chain joins TRBV19 to TRBJ2-5; 10 bases align to TRBD2. This CDR3 is built from 14 residues. Trimming at V came to 7 bases and at J to 1 base, leaving 3 bases not matched to a gene. Germline V CDR1 and CDR2: LNHDA, SQIVND (reference sequence). CDR3 protein: CASKQRGGQETQYF. The CDR3 bases are TGTGCCAGTAAACAGCGGGGGGGCCAAGAGACCCAGTACTTC.

The chain carries TRBV6-5 and TRBJ2-7, with TRBD1 identical over 7 bases. The V and J ends lost 6 bases and 0 bases, in that order; junction bases with no gene match: 5. Germline CDR1 and CDR2: MNHEY and SVGAGI. The CDR3 is 14 amino acids. The CDR3 sequence is CASRDRRSSYEQYF. The CDR3 DNA reads TGTGCCAGCAGGGACAGGAGGAGCTCCTACGAGCAGTACTTC.

This chain uses TRBV18 with TRBJ2-3; 10 positions agree with TRBD2. There are 15 residues in the CDR3. The junction had 8 bases not matched to a gene; V was cut back by 4 bases and J by 7 bases. Looked up from germline, CDR1 is KGHSH and CDR2 is LQKENI. CDR3: CASSRSGGAKNTQYF. Here the CDR3 DNA reads TGTGCCAGCTCACGGAGCGGGGGGGCGAAAAATACGCAGTATTTT.

J is TRBJ2-7 and V is TRBV7-2, with TRBD2 matching 13 bases. The CDR3 totals 16 residues. From germline, CDR1 is SGHTA and CDR2 FQGNSA. The trim removed 5 bases at V and 1 base at J, leaving 5 bases unmatched. The chain's CDR3 is CASSTGLAGVSYEQYF. CDR3 coding DNA: TGTGCCAGCAGCACCGGACTAGCGGGGGTTTCCTACGAGCAGTACTTC.

V gene TRBV9 combines with J gene TRBJ1-2; maybe TRBD1 (6 bases). The CDR3 loop spans 13 amino acids. The germline V gene encodes CDR1 SGDLS and CDR2 YYNGEE. V lost 3 bases and J lost 0, with 6 bases in between. CDR3 in amino acids: CASSAGANYGYTF. The CDR3, as DNA: TGTGCCAGCAGCGCAGGGGCTAACTATGGCTACACCTTC.

The CDR3 reads CASSQSVLAGGRLRETQYF. The CDR3 DNA follows: TGTGCCAGCAGCCAATCGGTACTAGCGGGGGGGCGGTTACGAGAGACCCAGTACTTC. The chain combines TRBV3-1 (or the pseudogene TRBV3-2) with TRBJ2-5, with 13 bases matching TRBD2. The CDR3 consists of 19 residues. Germline V lookup: CDR1 LGHDT, CDR2 YNNKEL (reference sequence). J was trimmed by 4 bases and V by 2 bases; bases with no gene match: 13.

This chain links TRBV15 with TRBJ1-2, with 9 bases that match TRBD1. This CDR3 contains 17 residues. CDR1 and CDR2 from the germline V gene are LNHNV and YYDKDF (reference sequence). J gave up 1 base and V 6 bases, and 12 bases lay outside the gene matches. In DNA, the CDR3 is TGTGCCACCAGTACTGGACAGGGGCGACGAAATAACTATGGCTACACCTTC. Protein product: CATSTGQGRRNNYGYTF.

The chain links TRBV27 to TRBJ2-2; the match to TRBD1 covers 9 bases. With 5 bases clipped from V and 7 bases from J, the junction kept 11 bases outside the gene matches. The CDR3 consists of 16 residues. Germline-derived CDR1 and CDR2 are MNHEY and SMNVEV (reference sequence). As DNA, the CDR3 is TGTGCCAGCAGTCCGTGGACAGGGGTTTATAGCGGGGAGCTGTTTTTT. Translated, it gives CASSPWTGVYSGELFF.

The chain combines TRBV6-5 with TRBJ1-4, with D hard to call. The CDR3 is made up of 13 amino acids. Trimming pared 7 bases from V and 0 bases from J, leaving 6 bases between. Germline CDR1 reads MNHEY; CDR2 reads SVGAGI. The CDR3 loop is CASTPATNEKLFF. The DNA of the CDR3 is TGTGCCAGCACCCCCGCAACTAATGAAAAACTGTTTTTT.

The chain employs TRBV2 and TRBJ1-3; TRBD1 is a possible D gene (5 bases). Germline lookup yields CDR1 SNHLY and CDR2 FYNNEI. Trimming took 6 bases from V and 0 from J, leaving 12 bases between them. This CDR3 contains 15 residues. The CDR3 is CASRGLTVSGNTIYF. The DNA for the CDR3 is TGTGCCAGCAGGGGGCTGACAGTCTCTGGAAACACCATATATTTT.

In its sample, this clone was seen once. The CDR3 loop reads CASSDIGSSYNSPLHF. In DNA, the CDR3 is TGTGCCAGCAGTGATATCGGGAGCTCCTATAATTCACCCCTCCACTTT. The rearrangement uses TRBV2 and TRBJ1-6; D is unresolved. The germline V and J ends were trimmed by 3 bases and 0 bases, with 9 bases remaining between them. Germline lookup yields CDR1 SNHLY and CDR2 FYNNEI. This CDR3 contains 16 residues.

V gene TRBV6-5 combines with J gene TRBJ2-1; tentative D call: TRBD1 (6 bases). Per germline, CDR1 MNHEY and CDR2 SVGAGI. The CDR3 covers 14 residues. Trimming cost V 1 base and J 7 bases, with 11 bases left between them. CDR3: CASSYFGQLNEQFF. The CDR3 DNA reads as TGTGCCAGCAGTTACTTCGGACAGTTAAATGAGCAGTTCTTC.

The genes are TRBV12-3 or TRBV12-4 and TRBJ1-1; D is ambiguous. The ends were cut back, 3 bases at V and 0 bases at J, with 5 bases in the middle. This CDR3 is built from 13 residues. CDR3 protein: CASSFAVNTEAFF. CDR3 in DNA: TGTGCCAGCAGTTTCGCGGTGAACACTGAAGCTTTCTTT.

The CDR3 DNA follows: TGTGCCAGCAGCCAATTGTCCGTTCCAGATACGCAGTATTTT. Its translation: CASSQLSVPDTQYF. The V gene is TRBV14, the J gene TRBJ2-3; unclear D gene. V gave up 2 bases and J gave up 4 bases, with 10 bases separating them. The CDR3 contains 14 residues. CDR1 is SGHDN and CDR2 is FVKESK in the germline V gene.

On this clone itself: Other DNA sequences in this specimen translate into the identical CDR3. In nucleotides, the CDR3 is TGCGCCAGCAGACAGGGTGGGAACACTGAAGCTTTCTTT. It encodes CASRQGGNTEAFF. This chain uses TRBV5-1 with TRBJ1-1; D is possibly TRBD1 (6 bases). Germline V gene sequence: CDR1 SGHRS, CDR2 YFSETQ. V lost 5 bases, J lost 1 base, and 9 bases lay in between. This CDR3 comprises 13 residues.

This chain links TRBV4-1 with TRBJ1-2, with TRBD1 identical over 8 bases. Unmatched junction bases numbered 8, after V lost 6 bases and J lost 5 bases. Looked up from germline, CDR1 is MGHRA and CDR2 is YSYEKL. The CDR3 is made up of 14 amino acids. The CDR3 sequence: CASSPGQGGYGYTF. The CDR3 coding sequence is TGCGCCAGCAGTCCCGGACAGGGCGGGTATGGCTACACCTTC.

The chain employs TRBV12-5 and TRBJ2-1; D is possibly TRBD2 (6 bases). CDR3 length equals 14 residues. Germline CDR1 LGHNT, CDR2 FRNRAP. The V and J ends lost 1 base and 4 bases respectively, with 8 bases between them. DNA for the CDR3: TGTGCTAGTGGTTTGGGGGGGGTATACAATGAGCAGTTCTTC. Protein sequence: CASGLGGVYNEQFF.

The chain combines TRBV2 with TRBJ2-1, with D unresolved. The V gene's germline CDR1 is SNHLY and CDR2 FYNNEI. Deletions cut 2 bases from V and 10 bases from J, with 18 bases between. CDR3 length: 15 amino acids. DNA for the CDR3: TGTGCCAGCAGTGAAACGGTCAGTCGCTTCGGGGAGCAGTTCTTC. The encoded protein is CASSETVSRFGEQFF.

The chain uses TRBV9 and TRBJ2-5, with 9 bases matching TRBD2. V was pared by 5 bases and J by 5 bases, with 4 bases of the junction left unmatched. Germline V gene data show CDR1 as SGDLS and CDR2 as YYNGEE. This CDR3 has 13 amino acids. The CDR3 coding sequence is TGTGCCAGCAGTAGCCTAGCGGGGGAGACCCAGTACTTC. Protein product: CASSSLAGETQYF.

The chain has TRBV30 and TRBJ1-4; TRBD1 matches 8 bases. Looked up from germline, CDR1 is GTSNPN and CDR2 is SVGIG (reference sequence). This CDR3 spans 15 amino acids. After removal of 3 bases from V and 4 bases from J, the junction contained 7 bases not matched to a gene. The CDR3 DNA sequence: TGTGCCTGGAGCCGAAACAGGGGGATTAATGAAAAACTGTTTTTT. Amino acids: CAWSRNRGINEKLFF.

The genes are TRBV5-1 and TRBJ1-1; D perhaps matches TRBD1 (6 bases). This CDR3 comprises 16 residues. Germline V gives CDR1 SGHRS, CDR2 YFSETQ. Trimming stripped 4 bases from V and 4 bases from J, with 20 bases between. The CDR3: CASSVTGSTLFTEAFF. CDR3 DNA sequence: TGCGCCAGCAGCGTGACAGGTTCTACTCTTTTCACTGAAGCTTTCTTT.